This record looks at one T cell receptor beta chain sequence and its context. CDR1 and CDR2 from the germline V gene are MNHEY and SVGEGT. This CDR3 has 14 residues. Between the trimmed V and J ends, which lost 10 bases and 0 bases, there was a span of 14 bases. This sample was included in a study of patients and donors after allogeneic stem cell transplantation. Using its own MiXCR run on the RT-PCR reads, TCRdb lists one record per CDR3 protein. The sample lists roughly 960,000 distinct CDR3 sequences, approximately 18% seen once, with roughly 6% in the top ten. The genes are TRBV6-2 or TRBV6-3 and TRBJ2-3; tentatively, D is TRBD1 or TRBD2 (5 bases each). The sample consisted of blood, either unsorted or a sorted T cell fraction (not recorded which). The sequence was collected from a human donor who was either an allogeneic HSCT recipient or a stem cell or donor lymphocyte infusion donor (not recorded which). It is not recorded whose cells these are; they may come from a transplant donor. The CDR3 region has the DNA TGTGCCATGGGGGACGGACCTAGCACAGATACGCAGTATTTT. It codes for CAMGDGPSTDTQYF.